The entry below describes one T cell receptor beta chain. Its recognized antigen is unknown. No much larger clone is present one base from it, and per-base qualities are unavailable. The library was obtained by the immunoSEQ multiplex PCR assay. In the source study's methods: To diagnose cytomegalovirus status from the catalog of TCR beta chain sequences, a statistical classification framework was built. The table was pulled from immuneACCESS by TCRdb, which kept in-frame rearrangements only. Such tables lose some clones; where checked, under half of the loss comes from unresolved V genes, and the rest has no known cause. V and J calls and clone size come straight from that table; D and trimming were deduced from the DNA. Across this sample there are approximately 280,000 clones, with around 89% seen only once. Over 0.85% of the sample belongs to the ten largest clones. This entry belongs to a study of cytomegalovirus exposure and HLA in healthy donors (dated by TCRdb to 2016 to 2017). Background for the entire study: According to a later analysis, one platform produced both the roughly 130 validation repertoires and the roughly 660 repertoires of the first cohort. To predict cytomegalovirus infection status, the study brought together high-throughput TCR immunosequencing, statistical association of individual TCRs with disease status, and machine learning. A separate validation cohort of 90 to 150 different subjects was used in addition to the roughly 700-subject first cohort. The study aimed to test whether signatures of past pathogen exposure could be identified by cataloging public T cell receptors.

The donors were included in the validation cohort of 120 subjects, a group kept apart from the roughly 700-subject first cohort. General study outcomes and caveats: In the study, 150 to 200 TCR beta chains were listed as associated with cytomegalovirus. A later analysis had no HLA typing for the validation cohort, so co-occurrence there was scored across all 110 or so repertoires. The classifier was reported to diagnose cytomegalovirus status with high specificity and sensitivity in both the original cohort and the validation cohort. Most TCR sequences were observed very rarely across donors, whereas some public TCRs were present in many individuals. The authors suggested that the approach could potentially be extended to other disease states and immunological phenotypes. In vitro tests confirmed that a few of the cytomegalovirus-associated TCR beta chains recognize cytomegalovirus antigens. A later analysis found that TCRs clustered in the first cohort also tended to co-occur in the roughly 120 validation repertoires, with approximately 95% of cluster scores above 0.

The CDR3 spans 15 residues, from the cysteine through the phenylalanine. This entry keeps only the CDR3 DNA: 45 bases, framed from base 1. Compared with germline, V lacks 5 bases and J lacks 5 bases; bases without a gene match: 13. Looking up the germline V gene yields CDR1 SQVTM and CDR2 ANQGSEA. This chain joins TRBV29-1 to TRBJ2-7, with 9 bases aligning to TRBD1. This TCR came from a woman between 18 and 30 years old in good health and CMV-seronegative. Sequencing was done on a sample of PBMCs. The CDR3 reads as follows: CSVTAGRDRVNEQYF. The nucleotides are TGCAGCGTTACTGCCGGAAGGGACAGGGTCAACGAGCAGTACTTC.